A selection of T cell receptor beta chains follows, all from one sample in a study of CD8 T cells in ankylosing spondylitis. TCRdb re-analysed the 5' RACE reads in MiXCR, keeping a single row per CDR3 protein. This sample carries about 360,000 distinct CDR3 sequences, roughly 20% of them seen once, and the ten largest clones take less than 15%. The sequencing sample was made of blood, either unsorted or a sorted T cell fraction (not recorded which). The receptors were sampled from a male donor with ankylosing spondylitis or in good health (not recorded which). The CDR3 runs from the conserved cysteine through the conserved F or W. Each record gives: CDR3 length, clone size, D gene, J gene, V gene, CDR3 protein, CDR3 DNA. D genes are given only for firm matches. Clone size is given for some rows only: seen once, a few or many times, or a class if the clone is expanded.

16,NA,TRBD2,TRBJ2-2,TRBV6-5,CASSYRAGVGTGELFF,TGTGCCAGCAGTTATAGGGCGGGGGTTGGGACCGGGGAGCTGTTTTTT
20,few,TRBD2,TRBJ2-5,TRBV4-2,CASSQDLGTSGTTGWETQYF,TGTGCCAGCAGCCAAGATCTAGGGACTAGCGGGACCACAGGGTGGGAGACCCAGTACTTC
12,few,NA,TRBJ1-6,TRBV10-2,CASSEFNSPLHF,TGCGCCAGCAGTGAGTTTAATTCACCCCTCCACTTT
15,NA,NA,TRBJ1-2,TRBV4-1,CASSQDTASWDGYTF,TGCGCCAGCAGCCAAGATACGGCCTCCTGGGATGGCTACACCTTC
15,NA,TRBD1,TRBJ2-1,TRBV12-3/TRBV12-4,CASSLRTGNYNEQFF,TGTGCCAGCAGCCTGAGGACAGGAAACTACAATGAGCAGTTCTTC
16,few,TRBD2,TRBJ2-5,TRBV7-2,CASSLGLAGIQETQYF,TGTGCCAGCAGCCTAGGACTAGCGGGGATCCAAGAGACCCAGTACTTC
13,NA,TRBD2,TRBJ2-3,TRBV5-1,CASKGAGRDTQYF,TGCGCCAGCAAAGGAGCGGGACGAGATACGCAGTATTTT
12,NA,NA,TRBJ2-5,TRBV2,CASNPMEETQYF,TGTGCCAGCAACCCTATGGAGGAGACCCAGTACTTC
18,NA,NA,TRBJ2-7,TRBV5-6,CASSPTPYRVNGDYEQYF,TGTGCCAGCAGCCCTACCCCCTACAGGGTAAATGGGGACTACGAGCAGTACTTC
13,few,NA,TRBJ2-1,TRBV28,CASTSSQGNEQFF,TGTGCCAGCACATCGTCCCAGGGCAATGAGCAGTTCTTC
15,few,NA,TRBJ2-5,TRBV12-5,CASAPGQFAVETQYF,TGTGCTAGTGCCCCCGGACAATTCGCCGTTGAGACCCAGTACTTC
17,few,NA,TRBJ2-7,TRBV4-1,CASSQEGHSPYPHEQYF,TGCGCCAGCAGCCAAGAAGGTCATAGTCCGTACCCCCACGAGCAGTACTTC
14,few,NA,TRBJ2-4,TRBV9,CASSEGRSENIQYF,TGTGCCAGCAGCGAGGGGCGTTCGGAAAACATTCAGTACTTC
14,many,TRBD1,TRBJ2-7,TRBV25-1,CASSGGTESYEQYF,TGTGCCAGCAGTGGGGGGACAGAGTCCTACGAGCAGTACTTC
13,NA,NA,TRBJ2-5,TRBV12-3/TRBV12-4,CASMSDLRGTQYF,TGTGCCAGCATGAGTGATTTAAGAGGGACCCAGTACTTC
17,NA,TRBD1,TRBJ1-6,TRBV9,CASSVTHTGDYNSPLHF,TGTGCCAGCAGCGTCACCCATACAGGGGACTATAATTCACCCCTCCACTTT
14,few,NA,TRBJ1-2,TRBV12-3/TRBV12-4,CASSFTTGGYGYTF,TGTGCCAGCAGTTTCACTACGGGGGGCTATGGCTACACCTTC
11,many,NA,TRBJ2-7,TRBV12-3/TRBV12-4,CASSLGVEQYF,TGTGCCAGCAGTCTGGGTGTTGAGCAGTACTTC
13,few,NA,TRBJ2-7,TRBV11-2,CASGGYSSYEQYF,TGTGCCAGCGGTGGATACAGCTCCTACGAGCAGTACTTC
12,NA,TRBD1,TRBJ2-3,TRBV11-2,CASSYPGTGPFF,TGTGCCAGCAGTTACCCCGGGACAGGGCCCTTTTTT
15,few,NA,TRBJ1-1,TRBV15,CATSRDPTGSTEAFF,TGTGCCACCAGCAGAGATCCCACGGGGAGCACTGAAGCTTTCTTT
15,few,NA,TRBJ2-3,TRBV12-3/TRBV12-4,CASSDPGVGTDTQYF,TGTGCCAGCAGCGACCCAGGGGTGGGCACAGATACGCAGTATTTT
15,NA,NA,TRBJ2-1,TRBV9,CASSERGRKVNEQFF,TGTGCCAGCAGCGAACGGGGCCGGAAAGTCAATGAGCAGTTCTTC
13,NA,TRBD1,TRBJ2-7,TRBV20-1,CSALDRVRNEQYF,TGCAGTGCCCTAGACAGGGTTAGGAACGAGCAGTACTTC
15,NA,TRBD1,TRBJ1-5,TRBV4-1,CASSQGQGANQPQHF,TGCGCCAGCAGCCAAGGTCAGGGGGCCAATCAGCCCCAGCATTTT
14,NA,TRBD1,TRBJ1-1,TRBV25-1,CASSRTGENTEAFF,TGTGCCAGCAGCAGGACAGGGGAGAATACTGAAGCTTTCTTT
17,few,NA,TRBJ2-1,TRBV28,CASSFFRTDDSYNEQFF,TGTGCCAGCAGTTTTTTCAGGACGGACGACTCCTACAATGAGCAGTTCTTC
16,few,NA,TRBJ2-3,TRBV28,CASSFRGDGGTDTQYF,TGTGCCAGCAGTTTTCGCGGGGACGGGGGAACAGATACGCAGTATTTT
16,NA,NA,TRBJ2-7,TRBV28,CASSFDKGNLVYEQYF,TGTGCCAGCAGTTTTGATAAAGGGAATCTAGTCTACGAGCAGTACTTC
12,NA,NA,TRBJ2-1,TRBV24-1,CATGEGDNEQFF,TGTGCCACCGGCGAGGGGGACAATGAGCAGTTCTTC
13,few,NA,TRBJ2-3,TRBV6-1,CASTDRYTDTQYF,TGTGCCAGCACGGACAGATACACAGATACGCAGTATTTT
13,NA,NA,TRBJ2-3,TRBV7-9,CASIAGGTDTQYF,TGTGCCAGCATCGCAGGGGGCACAGATACGCAGTATTTT
16,few,NA,TRBJ1-6,TRBV14,CASSQGGSSYNSPLHF,TGTGCCAGCAGCCAAGGCGGAAGCTCCTATAATTCACCCCTCCACTTT
14,NA,NA,TRBJ1-3,TRBV12-3/TRBV12-4,CASSHGGAGNTIYF,TGTGCCAGCAGCCACGGGGGGGCTGGAAACACCATATATTTT
13,few,NA,TRBJ1-1,TRBV13,CASSRRGATEAFF,TGTGCCAGCAGCCGCCGAGGAGCGACTGAAGCTTTCTTT
15,NA,NA,TRBJ2-6,TRBV2,CASRASLSGANVLTF,TGTGCCAGCAGGGCCAGTCTCTCTGGGGCCAACGTCCTGACTTTC
14,many,TRBD1,TRBJ2-2,TRBV5-6,CASRTGGNTGELFF,TGTGCCAGCAGGACAGGGGGGAACACCGGGGAGCTGTTTTTT
12,many,NA,TRBJ2-7,TRBV13,CASSLGTDEQYF,TGTGCCAGCAGCTTAGGAACCGACGAGCAGTACTTC
14,NA,NA,TRBJ2-3,TRBV28,CASKGAFGSDTQYF,TGTGCCAGCAAAGGGGCGTTCGGGTCAGATACGCAGTATTTT
13,NA,NA,TRBJ2-7,TRBV29-1,CSARSVSAYEQYF,TGCAGCGCTCGGAGCGTATCGGCCTACGAGCAGTACTTC
15,few,TRBD1,TRBJ1-5,TRBV2,CASSPITGVDQPQHF,TGTGCCAGCAGCCCCATTACAGGGGTGGATCAGCCCCAGCATTTT
13,few,NA,TRBJ1-2,TRBV6-2/TRBV6-3,CASSDGGPHGYTF,TGTGCCAGCAGTGATGGGGGGCCCCATGGCTACACCTTC
13,NA,NA,TRBJ2-7,TRBV20-1,CSANTGSTYEQYF,TGCAGTGCAAATACGGGGTCAACCTACGAGCAGTACTTC
16,NA,NA,TRBJ1-1,TRBV5-1,CASSPSAGDKNTEAFF,TGCGCCAGCAGCCCTTCGGCAGGGGACAAGAACACTGAAGCTTTCTTT
18,many,TRBD2,TRBJ2-2,TRBV4-1,CASSHPTSGGRKAGELFF,TGCGCCAGCAGCCACCCAACTAGCGGGGGTAGGAAGGCCGGGGAGCTGTTTTTT
12,few,TRBD2,TRBJ2-7,TRBV5-6,CASNGGAEGQYF,TGTGCCAGCAACGGGGGGGCGGAGGGGCAGTACTTC